This TCR beta chain is drawn from a study of early T cells in non-severe SARS-CoV-2 infection. Study summary: Sequencing of bulk RNA from unsorted whole blood was done, without chain pairing. General study results and limits: Private and CD4 specificities were missed by VDJdb matching, which favored anti-spike CD8 responses.

This clonotype was observed a handful of times. Its antigen is currently unknown. V was pared by 0 bases and J by 4 bases, with 10 bases between. The CDR3 totals 15 residues. Each single cDNA molecule received a unique molecular identifier. TCRdb reprocessed the 5' RACE reads with MiXCR, giving one entry per CDR3 protein. Of 42,000 or so distinct CDR3 sequences in the sample, more than 9% are singletons; the top ten hold 20% to 25%. The rearrangement links TRBV12-3 or TRBV12-4 to TRBJ1-5; D is unclear. The sequenced material came from whole blood. The sequence came from an adult who was a healthcare worker with PCR-confirmed SARS-CoV-2 infection or an uninfected control (not recorded which). The CDR3 coding sequence is TGTGCCAGCAGTTTAGCGCCTTTAGATAATCAGCCCCAGCATTTT. Protein: CASSLAPLDNQPQHF.